One sample yielded the 5 T cell receptor beta chains listed below, sequenced in a study of long-term antiretroviral therapy in people with HIV. They ran version v3.0 of the immunoSEQ assay at survey level. Libraries were prepared by immunoSEQ multiplex PCR; TCRdb keeps only in-frame clonotypes and omits some of them. The sample has 30,000 to 35,000 clones, roughly 88% seen once. The sequences come from unsorted PBMCs, collected 0.8 years before starting antiretroviral therapy. The receptors originated from a man younger than 35 with HIV.

The rearrangement joins TRBV4-1 to TRBJ2-5; D gene unclear. The CDR3 totals 13 residues. The V gene lost 2 bases and the J gene lost 0 bases, with 4 bases spanning the gap. Germline CDR1 and CDR2: MGHRA and YSYEKL. The CDR3 loop reads CASSQPDQETQYF. The CDR3 region has the DNA TGCGCCAGCAGCCAACCGGACCAAGAGACCCAGTACTTC.

This chain's CDR3 is CASTRDSGNTIYF. The CDR3, as DNA: TGTGCCAGCACTAGAGACTCTGGAAACACCATATATTTT. The rearrangement uses TRBV6-6 and TRBJ1-3; D remains unclear. The ends were cut back, 7 bases at V and 0 bases at J, with 7 bases in the middle. Germline V CDR1 and CDR2: MNHNY, SVGAGI (reference sequence). The CDR3 runs 13 residues.

The chain employs TRBV5-1 and TRBJ2-1; 7 bases are shared with TRBD1. The CDR3 is made up of 15 amino acids. Trimming cost V 0 bases and J 4 bases; bases outside gene matches: 4. Germline V lookup: CDR1 SGHRS, CDR2 YFSETQ. CDR3: CASSLVPGQYNEQFF. CDR3 coding DNA: TGCGCCAGCAGCTTGGTCCCGGGACAGTACAATGAGCAGTTCTTC.

In its sample, this clone was seen a few times. The chain combines TRBV19 with TRBJ2-3, with D unresolved. The CDR3 extends over 15 amino acids. CDR1 and CDR2 from the germline V gene are LNHDA and SQIVND (reference sequence). Trimming stripped 4 bases from V and 0 bases from J, with 11 bases between. The CDR3 protein is CASSTSRTSTDTQYF. CDR3 nucleotides: TGTGCCAGTAGTACCTCCAGAACTAGCACAGATACGCAGTATTTT.

This clone was observed a handful of times. J is TRBJ2-7 and V is TRBV5-6; the D gene is possibly TRBD2 (6 bases). Germline assignment: CDR1 SGHDT and CDR2 YYEEEE. With 2 bases removed from V and 2 bases from J, the gap between germline ends came to 14 bases. There are 15 residues in the CDR3. CDR3 bases: TGTGCCAGCAGCTTTCTCGGGGACTCTGCCTACGAGCAGTACTTC. This gives the protein CASSFLGDSAYEQYF.